These T cell receptor beta chains were read from a single sample in a study of T cell repertoires in cytomegalovirus infection. MiXCR, applied by TCRdb to the reads, yields one record per CDR3 protein. In the table there are fewer than 1,000,000 distinct CDR3 sequences, under 40% of which are singletons. No antigen has been assigned to these receptors. The input for sequencing was cultured CD8+ T cells from PBMCs, taken from culture after CMV antigen stimulation. The receptors here all came from a human donor in good health (CMV status not recorded). Some clones in this sample may be carry-over from other donors' samples. Each CDR3 is given with its conserved first and last residue. D genes are given only for firm matches. Size values are once, few and many counts, or a class for expanded clones, and some rows have none.

cdr3_nt cdr3_aa j_call clone_size d_call v_call
TGTGCCGGCAGCTCAGGGAGATGGAACACTGAAGCTTTCTTT CAGSSGRWNTEAFF TRBJ1-1 - - TRBV7-4
TGTGCCAGCAGCCCGAGAGGGACAGGGACTCTCTACAATGAGCAGTTCTTC CASSPRGTGTLYNEQFF TRBJ2-1 many TRBD1 TRBV7-2
TGTGCCAGCAGCCACGGACTGAAGGGCGGCTCACCCCTCCACTTT CASSHGLKGGSPLHF TRBJ1-6 - - TRBV6-2/TRBV6-3
TGTGCCACCAGTGATCCGGACAAACACCAAGAGACCCAGTACTTC CATSDPDKHQETQYF TRBJ2-5 few - TRBV24-1
TGTGCCAGCAGCATCACTTTGAGCACTGAAGCTTTCTTT CASSITLSTEAFF TRBJ1-1 many - TRBV7-2
TGTGCCAGCAGTTACCCCCCGGTGGGTCCCAGCTCCTACAATGAGCAGTTCTTC CASSYPPVGPSSYNEQFF TRBJ2-1 - - TRBV6-2/TRBV6-3
TGTGCCAGCAGCTTAGCTCGAAATCTCCACTTT CASSLARNLHF TRBJ1-6 - - TRBV7-9
TGTGCCAGCAGCTTAGCGCTGCACCTTGGAAACACCATATATTTT CASSLALHLGNTIYF TRBJ1-3 few - TRBV7-2
TGTGCCAGCAGCCAGACTAGCGGGGGCTCTGGGGCCAACGTCCTGACTTTC CASSQTSGGSGANVLTF TRBJ2-6 few TRBD2 TRBV12-3/TRBV12-4
TGTGCCAGCAGTTTTCGCCCCTTCACTGAAGCTTTCTTT CASSFRPFTEAFF TRBJ1-1 few - TRBV27
TGTGCCAGCAGTTATGATGGGTATAACTATGGCTACACCTTC CASSYDGYNYGYTF TRBJ1-2 - - TRBV6-2/TRBV6-3
TGTGCCAGCAGTGAAAATAATTCCGGCTATTATGGCTACACCTTC CASSENNSGYYGYTF TRBJ1-2 - - TRBV6-1
TGTGCCAGCAGCCCCGGTGGTAAAAACATTCAGTACTTC CASSPGGKNIQYF TRBJ2-4 - - TRBV9
TGTGCCACCAGCAGAGTCGGAGATAGCAATCAGCCCCAGCATTTT CATSRVGDSNQPQHF TRBJ1-5 few - TRBV15
TGTGCCAGCACCTGGGGGGATTTCTATGGCTACACCTTC CASTWGDFYGYTF TRBJ1-2 - - TRBV12-3/TRBV12-4
TGTGCCAGCAGCGTGCCGACAGGGGGCGGGTACACCGGGGAGCTGTTTTTT CASSVPTGGGYTGELFF TRBJ2-2 once TRBD1 TRBV9
TGTGCCAGCAGTGTAGACAGGGGGCTGGGAGAGACCCAGTACTTC CASSVDRGLGETQYF TRBJ2-5 - TRBD1 TRBV28
TGTGCCACCAGCAGTACTCCAGGGGGCCCGAACACCGGGGAGCTGTTTTTT CATSSTPGGPNTGELFF TRBJ2-2 few TRBD1 TRBV15
TGCGCCAGCAGCCAGACGGGACAAGGCACAGATACGCAGTATTTT CASSQTGQGTDTQYF TRBJ2-3 - - TRBV4-3
TGTGCCAGCAGCCTCGTGGGGTTCTACAATGAGCAGTTCTTC CASSLVGFYNEQFF TRBJ2-1 - - TRBV6-2/TRBV6-3
TGTGCCAGCAGTCCCGGACAGGGTTTGAATGAGCAGTTCTTC CASSPGQGLNEQFF TRBJ2-1 - TRBD1 TRBV12-3/TRBV12-4
TGTGCCAGCAGCCAGCCAGGCCCCTCCTACAATGAGCAGTTCTTC CASSQPGPSYNEQFF TRBJ2-1 many - TRBV11-1
TGTGCCAGCAGTGGACACCTTGTACCCTACAATGAGCAGTTCTTC CASSGHLVPYNEQFF TRBJ2-1 - - TRBV12-3/TRBV12-4
TGTGCCAGCAGTTTAGCGGGGGGGCCGCGGCAGTTCTTC CASSLAGGPRQFF TRBJ2-1 - TRBD2 TRBV28
TGCGCCAGCAGCCAAGTCAGGGACGATACGCAGTATTTT CASSQVRDDTQYF TRBJ2-3 few - TRBV4-1
TGTGCCAGCAGCTTTCCCCAGCGGGGCGCACGCAGCACAGATACGCAGTATTTT CASSFPQRGARSTDTQYF TRBJ2-3 many TRBD2 TRBV7-2
TGTGCCAGCAGCTTAGAGGGTCAGGGGGCGAGGGCCAGTGGCTACACCTTC CASSLEGQGARASGYTF TRBJ1-2 many TRBD1 TRBV7-8
TGTGCCAGTAGTATCGCCCCTCAGGGGAGCTATGGCTACACCTTC CASSIAPQGSYGYTF TRBJ1-2 - - TRBV19
TGTGCCAGCAGTGTGCGGGGTAGCACAGATACGCAGTATTTT CASSVRGSTDTQYF TRBJ2-3 few - TRBV12-3/TRBV12-4
TGTGCCAGCAGCCTGGTCGGTAGTAGCTCTGGAAACACCATATATTTT CASSLVGSSSGNTIYF TRBJ1-3 many - TRBV7-9
TGTGTCAGCAGTTACCTAGCGGGGGACTACCAAGAGACCCAGTACTTC CVSSYLAGDYQETQYF TRBJ2-5 once TRBD2 TRBV6-5
TGCGCCAGCAGCCAAGTCCAGGGGGGGTACGAGCAGTACTTC CASSQVQGGYEQYF TRBJ2-7 few - TRBV4-1
TGCAGCGTAGACAGGGGTAACTATGGCTACACCTTC CSVDRGNYGYTF TRBJ1-2 - TRBD1 TRBV29-1
TGTGCCAGCAGTTTTGAAAGGGGAGTACCAGATACGCAGTATTTT CASSFERGVPDTQYF TRBJ2-3 many - TRBV27
TGTGCCAGTTCATGGGGGCGCGCGCCCAAAAACATTCAGTACTTC CASSWGRAPKNIQYF TRBJ2-4 - - TRBV11-2
TGTGCCAGCAGCCAGGACAGCTTCAATGAGCAGTTCTTC CASSQDSFNEQFF TRBJ2-1 - - TRBV6-6
TGTGCCAGCAGCCAAGAGCGGGGGGGTTTTGATGAGCAGTTCTTC CASSQERGGFDEQFF TRBJ2-1 few TRBD2 TRBV3-1
TGCAGCGCCGAATGGGGAGGTGAAGCTTTCTTT CSAEWGGEAFF TRBJ1-1 - - TRBV29-1
TGTGCCAGCAGCTTAGCCCCCGAAGGTGGGGCAGATGGCTACACCTTC CASSLAPEGGADGYTF TRBJ1-2 few - TRBV7-6
TGTGCCAGCTTGGGGCTGGTTAATTCACCCCTCCACTTT CASLGLVNSPLHF TRBJ1-6 few - TRBV7-2
TGTGCCAGCAGCTGGGCCCTAGCGGGGGAACCAGATACGCAGTATTTT CASSWALAGEPDTQYF TRBJ2-3 few TRBD2 TRBV12-3/TRBV12-4
TGCAGTGCTAGAGACGGGAACACCGGGGAGCTGTTTTTT CSARDGNTGELFF TRBJ2-2 - - TRBV20-1
TGTGCCAGCAGTACCTTCGAGACCCAAGTCTACGAGCAGTACTTC CASSTFETQVYEQYF TRBJ2-7 few - TRBV7-9
TGTGCCAGCACCCTATGGGGCCTAGCGGGTCACAATGAGCAGTTCTTC CASTLWGLAGHNEQFF TRBJ2-1 many TRBD2 TRBV7-2
TGTGCCAGCAGACTTACTAGAGACTACAATGAGCAGTTCTTC CASRLTRDYNEQFF TRBJ2-1 - - TRBV7-3
TGCAGTGCCCCCCAGGTAACAGGCTATGGCTACACCTTC CSAPQVTGYGYTF TRBJ1-2 - - TRBV20-1
TGTGCCACCAGCAGAGATGTGATCACTGAAGCTTTCTTT CATSRDVITEAFF TRBJ1-1 - - TRBV15
TGTGCCAGCAGCCCCCGGGGAACAAATCGGGGTCAAGAGACCCGGTACTTC CASSPRGTNRGQETRYF TRBJ2-5 - - TRBV7-3
TGCAGCGTTGAGTTATTTGAAATGACAGGGGGCACCGTCTCTGGGGCCAACGTCCTGACTTTC CSVELFEMTGGTVSGANVLTF TRBJ2-6 few TRBD1 TRBV29-1
TGTGCCAGCAGTTACTCGGGGCAGGGTAACTATGGCTACACCTTC CASSYSGQGNYGYTF TRBJ1-2 - - TRBV6-6
TGTGCTAGTGGTTTGTCCCCTAGCGGGGTCAATGAGCAGTTCTTC CASGLSPSGVNEQFF TRBJ2-1 - TRBD2 TRBV12-5
TGTGCCCTCCGGGTGGGAAGCAGCTATGGCTACACCTTC CALRVGSSYGYTF TRBJ1-2 few - TRBV6-6
TGTGCCAGTAGTTACAGTGTGGGCGCTGAAGCTTTCTTT CASSYSVGAEAFF TRBJ1-1 few - TRBV19